Listed below are T cell receptor beta chains from one sample, sequenced in a study of shared clonotypes between healthy human individuals. Sequenced by immunoSEQ multiplex PCR; TCRdb stores in-frame clones only, minus some. Among a few million clones listed, around 94% were seen once. Sequences were obtained from naive CD4+ T cells sorted from blood. The receptor source for this set is a man between 18 and 29 years old in good health. Each CDR3 is given with its conserved first and last residue. A D gene is named only where the DNA matches it firmly. Some rows mark clone size as missing; the rest say once, few, many or name a class of expanded clone.

>-|-|TRBJ2-7|TRBV7-8
CASSETGPAYEQYF
TGTGCCAGCAGCGAAACAGGGCCCGCCTACGAGCAGTACTTC
>-|once|TRBJ1-2|TRBV9
CASSVETNLGAITF
TGTGCCAGCAGCGTAGAAACCAATTTAGGAGCTATCACCTTC
>TRBD1|-|TRBJ1-1|TRBV9
CASSPFGQGTTEAFF
TGTGCCAGCAGCCCATTCGGACAGGGGACCACTGAAGCTTTCTTT
>-|-|TRBJ1-6|TRBV27
CASSLGQGGSPLHF
TGTGCCAGCAGTTTAGGTCAGGGCGGTTCACCCCTCCACTTT
>TRBD2|-|TRBJ2-1|TRBV11-2
CASSQLAASSYNEQFF
TGTGCCAGCAGCCAACTAGCGGCAAGCTCCTACAATGAGCAGTTCTTC
>-|-|TRBJ1-5|TRBV5-5
CASSPSPDSINQPQHF
TGTGCCAGCAGCCCCTCGCCGGACAGCATCAATCAGCCCCAGCATTTT
>-|-|TRBJ1-2|TRBV28
CASIRQGGGYTF
TGTGCCAGCATCAGGCAGGGCGGTGGCTACACCTTC
>TRBD2|once|TRBJ2-7|TRBV6-5
CASSYSGTSGSYEQYF
TGTGCCAGCAGTTACTCCGGGACTAGCGGATCCTACGAGCAGTACTTC
>TRBD2|-|TRBJ2-3|TRBV10-2
CASSEPSGGGDTQYF
TGCGCCAGCAGTGAGCCTAGCGGGGGTGGAGATACGCAGTATTTT
>TRBD1|-|TRBJ2-5|TRBV6-1
CASTRTGETQYF
TGTGCCAGCACAAGGACAGGGGAGACCCAGTACTTC
>-|-|TRBJ2-3|TRBV9
CASSVGPGDTQYF
TGTGCCAGCAGCGTAGGCCCCGGCGATACGCAGTATTTT
>-|once|TRBJ2-3|TRBV7-2
CASSLWRANTDTQYF
TGTGCCAGCAGCTTGTGGCGGGCGAACACAGATACGCAGTATTTT
>TRBD2|-|TRBJ2-1|TRBV9
CASSVVASGKYNEQFF
TGTGCCAGCAGCGTAGTGGCTAGCGGGAAATACAATGAGCAGTTCTTC
>-|-|TRBJ2-5|TRBV20-1
CSAPGAKTQYF
TGCAGTGCTCCAGGGGCCAAGACCCAGTACTTC
>-|-|TRBJ2-3|TRBV19
CASSISRDTQYF
TGTGCCAGTAGTATATCGCGGGATACGCAGTATTTT
>TRBD1|-|TRBJ1-2|TRBV10-3
CAISESMTGPGYGYTF
TGTGCCATCAGTGAGTCCATGACAGGGCCGGGGTATGGCTACACCTTC
>-|-|TRBJ2-5|TRBV5-1
CASSLGGVAETQYF
TGCGCCAGCAGCTTGGGCGGGGTCGCGGAGACCCAGTACTTC
>-|-|TRBJ1-3|TRBV6-6
CASSYSGSSGNTIYF
TGTGCCAGCAGTTACTCCGGGAGCTCTGGAAACACCATATATTTT
>-|-|TRBJ1-2|TRBV7-9
CASSPGGGIYGYTF
TGTGCCAGCAGCCCAGGTGGGGGCATCTATGGCTACACCTTC
>TRBD1|-|TRBJ2-3|TRBV5-1
CASSSGQGETDTQYF
TGCGCCAGCAGCTCGGGACAGGGTGAGACAGATACGCAGTATTTT
>TRBD1|-|TRBJ2-7|TRBV27
CASSFTYRGEQYF
TGTGCCAGCAGTTTTACCTACAGGGGCGAGCAGTACTTC
>TRBD2|once|TRBJ2-7|TRBV5-6
CASSRRRLAGNEQYF
TGTGCCAGCAGCCGGAGGCGTCTAGCGGGAAACGAGCAGTACTTC
>TRBD1|-|TRBJ2-7|TRBV5-4
CASSPESPGQGNEQYF
TGTGCCAGCAGCCCAGAATCCCCGGGACAGGGTAACGAGCAGTACTTC
>-|-|TRBJ2-1|TRBV11-2
CASSLGKVSYNEQFF
TGTGCCAGCAGCTTAGGGAAGGTGTCCTACAATGAGCAGTTCTTC
>-|-|TRBJ2-3|TRBV9
CASSWGRASDTQYF
TGTGCCAGCAGCTGGGGCAGGGCGTCAGATACGCAGTATTTT
>-|-|TRBJ2-2|TRBV30
CAWSLNTGELFF
TGTGCCTGGAGTCTAAACACCGGGGAGCTGTTTTTT
>-|-|TRBJ1-1|TRBV19
CASSARQGSTEAFF
TGTGCCAGTAGTGCGCGGCAGGGGAGCACTGAAGCTTTCTTT
>-|-|TRBJ2-1|TRBV2
CASTGDGTYNEQFF
TGTGCCAGCACCGGGGACGGGACCTACAATGAGCAGTTCTTC
>-|-|TRBJ1-2|TRBV12-2
CASRWPFHYGYTF
TGTGCAAGTCGCTGGCCGTTTCACTATGGCTACACCTTC
>-|-|TRBJ1-4|TRBV9
CASSATAFATNEKLFF
TGTGCCAGCAGCGCGACAGCTTTTGCAACTAATGAAAAACTGTTTTTT
>TRBD1|-|TRBJ1-1|TRBV6-6
CASGRMGQGNTEAFF
TGTGCCAGCGGCCGGATGGGACAGGGGAACACTGAAGCTTTCTTT
>TRBD2|-|TRBJ2-7|TRBV7-2
CASSIQTGGRYEQYF
TGTGCCAGCAGCATACAGACGGGGGGTAGGTACGAGCAGTACTTC
>-|-|TRBJ2-1|TRBV9
CASSVGQRTSYNEQFF
TGTGCCAGCAGCGTAGGGCAGCGGACGTCCTACAATGAGCAGTTCTTC
>TRBD1|few|TRBJ1-1|TRBV19
CASSQGARTEAFF
TGTGCCAGTAGTCAGGGGGCACGGACTGAAGCTTTCTTT
>-|-|TRBJ2-5|TRBV5-1
CASSPGVQETQYF
TGCGCCAGCAGTCCTGGGGTGCAGGAGACCCAGTACTTC
>TRBD1|-|TRBJ2-2|TRBV10-1
CASSDHRTGGTGELFF
TGCGCCAGCAGTGATCACCGGACAGGGGGTACCGGGGAGCTGTTTTTT
>-|-|TRBJ2-7|TRBV2
CASSTLRDRPRPEQYF
TGTGCCAGCAGCACACTACGGGACCGCCCCCGACCCGAGCAGTACTTC
>-|-|TRBJ1-6|TRBV27
CASSLRQLGGNSPLHF
TGTGCCAGCAGTTTACGACAACTCGGCGGTAATTCACCCCTCCACTTT
>TRBD1|-|TRBJ2-4|TRBV6-9
CASSSGTENGIQYF
TGTGCCAGCAGTTCCGGGACAGAAAACGGCATTCAGTACTTC
>TRBD2|-|TRBJ2-2|TRBV5-4
CASSFSGLANTGELFF
TGTGCCAGCAGCTTTTCAGGACTAGCAAACACCGGGGAGCTGTTTTTT
>TRBD1|-|TRBJ1-6|TRBV6-6
CASSWTGGANNSPLHF
TGTGCCAGCAGTTGGACAGGGGGCGCCAATAATTCACCCCTCCACTTT
>-|-|TRBJ2-6|TRBV7-9
CASSYAGANVLTF
TGTGCCAGCAGCTACGCTGGGGCCAACGTCCTGACTTTC
>TRBD2|-|TRBJ2-7|TRBV6-1
CASSEVASGTYEQYF
TGTGCCAGCAGTGAGGTTGCTAGCGGAACCTACGAGCAGTACTTC
>TRBD1|-|TRBJ1-2|TRBV5-5
CASSLAGTGAYGYTF
TGTGCCAGCAGCTTGGCCGGGACAGGGGCTTATGGCTACACCTTC
>TRBD1|-|TRBJ2-3|TRBV30
CAWGQASSTDTQYF
TGTGCCTGGGGACAGGCTTCTAGCACAGATACGCAGTATTTT
>-|-|TRBJ2-7|TRBV7-6
CASSPRGGGSYEQYF
TGTGCCAGCAGCCCCCGAGGTGGCGGCTCCTACGAGCAGTACTTC
>-|-|TRBJ1-4|TRBV6-1
CASSPTGTINEKLFF
TGTGCCAGCAGCCCCACCGGGACCATTAATGAAAAACTGTTTTTT
>TRBD1|-|TRBJ2-3|TRBV5-1
CASSLGQGYDTQYF
TGCGCCAGCAGCTTGGGACAGGGTTACGATACGCAGTATTTT
>TRBD1|once|TRBJ1-5|TRBV19
CASSTGTDNQPQHF
TGTGCCAGTAGTACCGGGACAGACAATCAGCCCCAGCATTTT
>-|-|TRBJ1-5|TRBV11-2
CASSLGAGSQPQHF
TGTGCCAGCAGCTTAGGGGCAGGGAGTCAGCCCCAGCATTTT
>TRBD1|-|TRBJ1-4|TRBV5-1
CASSLAWGQGAEKLFF
TGCGCCAGCAGCTTGGCCTGGGGACAGGGGGCTGAAAAACTGTTTTTT
>TRBD1|once|TRBJ2-7|TRBV12-5
CASGQDRAHEQYF
TGTGCTAGTGGGCAAGACAGGGCCCACGAGCAGTACTTC
>TRBD1|-|TRBJ2-7|TRBV5-1
CASSRQGEYEQYF
TGCGCCAGCAGCAGACAGGGGGAGTACGAGCAGTACTTC
>TRBD2|-|TRBJ2-3|TRBV13
CASSGGLAGVSDTQYF
TGTGCCAGCAGCGGGGGACTAGCGGGAGTATCGGATACGCAGTATTTT
>-|-|TRBJ2-2|TRBV2
CASKAVNTGELFF
TGTGCCAGCAAGGCAGTGAACACCGGGGAGCTGTTTTTT
>TRBD1|-|TRBJ2-2|TRBV5-1
CASSPGQGLSGELFF
TGCGCCAGCAGCCCGGGACAGGGTTTATCCGGGGAGCTGTTTTTT
>-|-|TRBJ2-2|TRBV11-3
CASSLDRGPGTGELFF
TGTGCCAGCAGCTTAGATCGGGGGCCTGGCACCGGGGAGCTGTTTTTT
>TRBD1|-|TRBJ2-3|TRBV19
CASNNRGSTDTQYF
TGTGCCAGTAACAACAGGGGGAGCACAGATACGCAGTATTTT
>-|-|TRBJ2-1|TRBV19
CASSVTVEQFF
TGTGCCAGTAGTGTGACGGTTGAGCAGTTCTTC
>-|-|TRBJ2-7|TRBV6-5
CASSYFSGNTVTEQYF
TGTGCCAGCAGTTACTTTTCGGGGAACACCGTTACCGAGCAGTACTTC